Included here is one T cell receptor (beta chain) sequence, with context. As originally analysed: Amplification from reference gene primers served as the basis for estimated nucleated cell counts. Assay: immunoSEQ multiplex PCR; the TCRdb copy retains only in-frame clones and omits some. D and trimming come from the DNA, and the V and J calls and clone size come from that table. The sample lists 250,000 to 350,000 clones; about 84% were seen once. These data come from a study of blood T cell repertoires in COVID-19. The wider study: Sites across the United States, Italy and Spain contributed samples from acute and convalescent COVID-19. Sources were T cells, B-cell-depleted T cells, or PBMCs; the material itself was cDNA or gDNA.

CDR3 length: 13 amino acids. From germline, CDR1 is SGHRS and CDR2 YFSETQ. V was pared by 4 bases and J by 8 bases, with 5 bases of the junction left unmatched. Sequenced: peripheral blood. V is TRBV5-1 and J is TRBJ1-4, with TRBD1 identical over 7 bases. This receptor was identified in a woman aged 50 to 60 with acute or convalescent COVID-19. The CDR3 loop is CASSDRVGEKLFF. CDR3 coding DNA: TGCGCCAGCAGCGACAGGGTTGGAGAAAAACTGTTTTTT.